The T cell receptor (beta chain) under discussion was sequenced for a study of T cells in localized non-small cell lung cancer. The length of the CDR3 is 13 residues. The germline V gene encodes CDR1 MNHEY and CDR2 SMNVEV (reference sequence). The V end was cut by 6 bases, the J end by 3 bases, with 9 bases between. Study-wide results and limits: There was an association of higher blood T cell density with longer overall survival. Median detection of top 100 tumor clones in adjacent lung was approximately 50 clones. Only one tumor region went through sequencing, so heterogeneity may still be there.

TCRdb's table, derived via immunoSEQ multiplex PCR, lists solely in-frame clones and lacks some. The table records tens of thousands of clones, about 91% of them present only once. To note about this clone: Its antigen remains unknown.

The specimen comprised peripheral blood mononuclear cells, sampled before any cancer treatment. This chain connects TRBV27 to TRBJ1-5, with unresolved D. This clonotype was sampled from a woman between 35 and 70 years old with stage III lung adenocarcinoma. CDR3 in DNA: TGTGCCAGCAGCCGAGACCCCAATCAGCCCCAGCATTTT. It encodes CASSRDPNQPQHF.